These T cell receptor beta chains were read from a single sample in a study of cytotoxic CD8 clonotypes in ibrutinib-treated CLL. Generated by immunoSEQ multiplex PCR, the TCRdb table keeps only in-frame clones and is missing some. Among 150,000 to 200,000 clones listed, around nine tenths were seen once. Here the sequenced sample was PBMCs, taken at disease progression, from a patient treated with ibrutinib. Receptor source: a human donor with chronic lymphocytic leukemia. Both conserved end residues are part of each CDR3. The D gene is left open where the match is weak. Clone size is not always given. Where it is, it says once, few, many or a class for expanded clones.

clone_size,v_call,d_call,j_call,cdr3_aa,cdr3_nt
.,TRBV4-3,.,TRBJ1-1,CASSQDFATPEAFF,TGCGCCAGCAGCCAAGATTTTGCTACCCCTGAAGCTTTCTTT
.,TRBV6-5,.,TRBJ1-1,CASSYSMAASNTEAFF,TGTGCCAGCAGTTACTCGATGGCAGCTAGCAACACTGAAGCTTTCTTT
.,TRBV6-1,TRBD2,TRBJ2-3,CASSVLAGAPPDTQYF,TGTGCCAGCAGTGTCCTAGCGGGTGCCCCCCCAGATACGCAGTATTTT
.,TRBV6-6,.,TRBJ2-7,CASGPHPPDEQYF,TGTGCCAGCGGCCCTCACCCGCCCGACGAGCAGTACTTC
few,TRBV5-4,.,TRBJ1-5,CASSRDHNQPQHF,TGTGCCAGCAGTCGGGACCACAATCAGCCCCAGCATTTT
.,TRBV10-3,TRBD2,TRBJ2-1,CAISESWSGGYNEQFF,TGTGCCATCAGTGAGTCGTGGAGCGGGGGGTACAATGAGCAGTTCTTC
few,TRBV4-1,.,TRBJ1-2,CASRAGSYGYTF,TGCGCCAGCAGGGCCGGGAGCTATGGCTACACCTTC
.,TRBV7-9,.,TRBJ1-5,CASSSVGVPNQPQHF,TGTGCCAGCAGCTCGGTCGGGGTCCCCAATCAGCCCCAGCATTTT
.,TRBV5-4,.,TRBJ2-1,CASSLKEGYNEQFF,TGTGCCAGCAGCTTAAAGGAGGGCTACAATGAGCAGTTCTTC
.,TRBV6-5,.,TRBJ2-7,CASSFRTLYEQYF,TGTGCCAGCAGTTTTCGGACATTATACGAGCAGTACTTC
.,TRBV11-2,.,TRBJ2-2,CASSWASENTGELFF,TGTGCCAGCAGCTGGGCTAGCGAGAACACCGGGGAGCTGTTTTTT
.,TRBV6-5,.,TRBJ1-1,CASSYSLGAEAFF,TGTGCCAGCAGTTACTCCCTGGGGGCTGAAGCTTTCTTT
.,TRBV6-5,.,TRBJ2-1,CASSSYSGTPNNEQFF,TGTGCCAGCAGTTCCTATTCCGGGACCCCTAACAATGAGCAGTTCTTC
.,TRBV6-5,.,TRBJ2-7,CASSTRKSYEQYF,TGTGCCAGCAGTACCCGGAAGTCCTACGAGCAGTACTTC
.,TRBV19,TRBD2,TRBJ2-3,CASSWGLATTDTQYF,TGTGCCAGTAGTTGGGGACTAGCCACGACAGATACGCAGTATTTT
.,TRBV5-4,.,TRBJ2-1,CASRSKRTHSYNEQFF,TGTGCCAGCAGATCAAAGCGGACTCACTCCTACAATGAGCAGTTCTTC
.,TRBV7-9,TRBD2,TRBJ2-3,CASSPGLAGSTDTQYF,TGTGCCAGCAGCCCCGGACTAGCGGGATCCACAGATACGCAGTATTTT
.,TRBV6-6,TRBD1,TRBJ2-7,CASSYSDRVYEQYF,TGTGCCAGCAGTTACTCTGACAGGGTTTACGAGCAGTACTTC
.,TRBV7-2,.,TRBJ1-4,CASSFLLEDEKLFF,TGTGCCAGCAGCTTCCTACTAGAGGACGAAAAACTGTTTTTT
.,TRBV5-4,.,TRBJ1-1,CASSFAGLGTEAFF,TGTGCCAGCAGCTTTGCAGGGTTGGGCACTGAAGCTTTCTTT
.,TRBV19,TRBD2,TRBJ2-3,CASRRTGGFTDTQYF,TGTGCCAGTAGGAGAACGGGAGGGTTCACAGATACGCAGTATTTT
.,TRBV5-1,TRBD2,TRBJ2-5,CASSELAGTQETQYF,TGCGCCAGCAGCGAACTAGCGGGTACCCAAGAGACCCAGTACTTC
.,TRBV4-1,.,TRBJ1-4,CASSQPDLVLNEKLFF,TGCGCCAGCAGCCAACCGGACCTTGTCCTTAATGAAAAACTGTTTTTT
.,TRBV5-1,TRBD1,TRBJ2-5,CASRRNSLQGAAWETQYF,TGCGCCAGCAGAAGGAACAGTCTCCAGGGGGCGGCGTGGGAGACCCAGTACTTC
.,TRBV19,TRBD1,TRBJ1-4,CASSVSTGLLEKLFF,TGTGCCAGTAGTGTATCGACAGGGTTGTTGGAAAAACTGTTTTTT
.,TRBV6-5,.,TRBJ1-2,CASSYRAGDGYTF,TGTGCCAGCAGTTACCGTGCAGGAGATGGCTACACCTTC
.,TRBV19,TRBD1,TRBJ1-5,CASSKKGASNQPQHF,TGTGCCAGTAGTAAGAAGGGGGCTAGCAATCAGCCCCAGCATTTT
.,TRBV7-3,TRBD1,TRBJ2-3,CASALGTGFTDTQYF,TGTGCCAGCGCCCTCGGGACAGGGTTCACAGATACGCAGTATTTT
once,TRBV28,TRBD1,TRBJ1-4,CASSLTGAGEKLFF,TGTGCCAGCAGTTTGACAGGGGCCGGTGAAAAACTGTTTTTT
.,TRBV5-1,.,TRBJ1-2,CASSLSPGERGYTF,TGCGCCAGCAGCTTGTCTCCAGGGGAACGTGGCTACACCTTC
.,TRBV19,TRBD1,TRBJ1-4,CASSKDRGRNEKLFF,TGTGCCAGTAGCAAGGACAGGGGGCGGAATGAAAAACTGTTTTTT
medium-sized,TRBV28,.,TRBJ1-1,CASGGGSTKYTEAFF,TGTGCCAGTGGGGGGGGATCTACGAAGTACACTGAAGCTTTCTTT
once,TRBV19,.,TRBJ2-7,CASMGDLYEQYF,TGTGCCAGTATGGGGGATCTCTACGAGCAGTACTTC
.,TRBV4-3,.,TRBJ1-2,CASSQERANYGYTF,TGCGCCAGCAGCCAAGAGAGGGCTAACTATGGCTACACCTTC
.,TRBV6-5,.,TRBJ1-2,CASSSGQPGEGYTF,TGTGCCAGCAGTTCTGGGCAGCCAGGGGAGGGCTACACCTTC
few,TRBV19,TRBD2,TRBJ2-2,CAARGWADGNTGELFF,TGTGCCGCGCGGGGGTGGGCCGACGGGAACACCGGGGAGCTGTTTTTT
.,TRBV7-2,TRBD1,TRBJ1-2,CASSPFDRGLHYGYTF,TGTGCCAGCAGCCCATTCGACAGGGGGCTCCACTATGGCTACACCTTC
.,TRBV4-2,.,TRBJ2-3,CASSQGSSRQGLTDTQYF,TGTGCCAGCAGCCAAGGAAGTTCACGGCAGGGGCTCACAGATACGCAGTATTTT
.,TRBV5-1,.,TRBJ2-3,CASSQEWGGREDTQYF,TGCGCCAGCAGCCAGGAGTGGGGGGGCCGTGAAGATACGCAGTATTTT
once,TRBV28,.,TRBJ1-5,CASSFMGGQPQHF,TGTGCCAGCAGTTTTATGGGGGGCCAGCCCCAGCATTTT
.,TRBV21-1,.,TRBJ2-1,CASSEWTVRDNEQFF,TGTGCCAGCAGCGAATGGACAGTCCGAGACAATGAGCAGTTCTTC
.,TRBV2,TRBD1,TRBJ1-2,CASSELGQGQDGYTF,TGTGCCAGCAGTGAGCTGGGACAGGGGCAAGATGGCTACACCTTC
.,TRBV5-4,.,TRBJ2-3,CASSPEVRRPTDTQYF,TGTGCCAGCAGCCCGGAAGTTAGGCGACCCACAGATACGCAGTATTTT
.,TRBV5-4,.,TRBJ2-7,CASSEGGGPYEQYF,TGTGCCAGCAGCGAGGGAGGGGGACCCTACGAGCAGTACTTC
.,TRBV28,TRBD1,TRBJ1-2,CASSFFLTTTGDYGYTF,TGTGCCAGCAGTTTTTTCCTCACGACGACAGGGGACTATGGCTACACCTTC
once,TRBV6-5,TRBD2,TRBJ2-1,CASSSHLLAGDNEQFF,TGTGCCAGCAGTTCCCACCTACTAGCGGGAGACAATGAGCAGTTCTTC
.,TRBV27,TRBD1,TRBJ2-7,CASSSPGQGVYEQYF,TGTGCCAGCAGTTCGCCGGGACAGGGCGTTTACGAGCAGTACTTC
.,TRBV14,TRBD2,TRBJ2-1,CASSRGLAGYNEQFF,TGTGCCAGCAGCCGAGGACTAGCGGGTTACAATGAGCAGTTCTTC
.,TRBV29-1,.,TRBJ2-7,CSVELGYEQYF,TGCAGCGTTGAATTGGGGTACGAGCAGTACTTC
.,TRBV28,TRBD1,TRBJ2-3,CASLTTGTEQYF,TGTGCCAGCCTAACGACCGGGACAGAGCAGTATTTT
.,TRBV10-3,.,TRBJ1-3,CAIRNGEGNTIYF,TGTGCCATCAGGAACGGTGAGGGTAACACCATATATTTT
.,TRBV5-6,TRBD1,TRBJ1-5,CASSLASHRGQDQPQHF,TGTGCCAGCAGCTTGGCGAGTCACAGGGGGCAGGATCAGCCCCAGCATTTT